This T cell receptor beta chain was sequenced in a study of blood T cell repertoires in COVID-19. TCRdb keeps only in-frame clones here, not all; method: immunoSEQ multiplex PCR. The sample includes about 380,000 clones, 81% seen only once; the top ten take around 1.1%. The CDR3 sequence is 19 residues long. Between the trimmed V and J ends, which lost 1 base and 0 bases, there was a span of 17 bases. Germline values: CDR1 SGHRS, CDR2 YFSETQ. V is TRBV5-1 and J is TRBJ2-6; a weak D match, TRBD2 (7 bases). The receptor comes from a human donor with acute or convalescent COVID-19. The donor label of this sample is uncertain. Material for sequencing was peripheral blood. The CDR3 is CASSLRASGGGSGANVLTF. The CDR3 DNA reads TGCGCCAGCAGCTTGAGGGCTAGCGGAGGGGGCTCTGGGGCCAACGTCCTGACTTTC.